The rows below give T cell receptor beta chains drawn from one sample of a study of early T cells in non-severe SARS-CoV-2 infection. TCRdb itself ran the 5' RACE reads through MiXCR, one entry per CDR3 protein. Of 30,000 to 40,000 distinct CDR3 sequences listed, roughly 7.9% are singletons. The specimen was whole blood, collected at baseline. The source of these receptors is an adult who was a healthcare worker with PCR-confirmed SARS-CoV-2 infection or an uninfected control (not recorded which). CDR3s include the opening cysteine and the closing phenylalanine or tryptophan. The D gene is left open where the match is weak. Where a row states a size, it is once, few, many or the class of an expanded clone; other rows omit it.

few	.	TRBV25-1	TRBJ2-1	CASSEWQGGSHEQFF	TGTGCCAGCAGTGAATGGCAGGGGGGTAGCCATGAGCAGTTCTTC
few	.	TRBV18	TRBJ1-5	CASSTSNQPQHF	TGTGCCAGCTCAACAAGCAATCAGCCCCAGCATTTT
few	.	TRBV30	TRBJ1-6	CAWAAGGSPLHF	TGTGCCTGGGCTGCTGGGGGTTCACCCCTCCACTTT
many	.	TRBV6-5	TRBJ2-7	CATNSHHGQTYEQYF	TGTGCCACAAACTCCCACCACGGACAGACGTACGAGCAGTACTTC
.	.	TRBV7-2	TRBJ2-1	CASSLGALGNEQFF	TGTGCCAGCAGCTTAGGGGCGCTAGGCAATGAGCAGTTCTTC
few	TRBD1	TRBV28	TRBJ1-5	CASSQGGGNQPQHF	TGTGCCAGCAGCCAGGGGGGAGGCAATCAGCCCCAGCATTTT
.	.	TRBV7-2	TRBJ2-5	CASSLGGRQVETQYF	TGTGCCAGCAGCTTAGGAGGAAGACAGGTGGAGACCCAGTACTTC
few	TRBD1	TRBV7-2	TRBJ2-5	CASSSIGTGKGTQYF	TGTGCCAGCAGCTCAATCGGGACAGGGAAGGGGACCCAGTACTTC
many	.	TRBV20-1	TRBJ2-1	CSARVKPPLTEQFF	TGCAGTGCTAGAGTAAAACCCCCTCTGACTGAGCAGTTCTTC
few	.	TRBV29-1	TRBJ2-1	CSVARGSYNEQFF	TGCAGCGTTGCCAGGGGTTCCTACAATGAGCAGTTCTTC
many	.	TRBV7-6	TRBJ2-5	CASSNPSGGETQYF	TGTGCCAGCAGTAATCCCTCCGGGGGCGAGACCCAGTACTTC
.	TRBD2	TRBV5-6	TRBJ2-7	CASSFEGLAVYEQYF	TGTGCCAGCAGCTTTGAGGGACTAGCGGTCTACGAGCAGTACTTC
many	TRBD1	TRBV4-3	TRBJ2-5	CASSLGQGEVETQYF	TGCGCCAGCAGTCTAGGACAGGGGGAAGTGGAGACCCAGTACTTC
few	.	TRBV4-3	TRBJ2-2	CASSQVGSGELFF	TGCGCCAGCAGCCAAGTGGGGTCCGGGGAGCTGTTTTTT
.	TRBD1	TRBV6-5	TRBJ2-7	CASSYAGTGVEQYF	TGTGCCAGCAGTTATGCCGGGACAGGGGTCGAGCAGTACTTC
many	.	TRBV10-1	TRBJ2-7	CASSAAGVYEQYF	TGCGCCAGCAGTGCCGCAGGGGTCTACGAGCAGTACTTC
many	TRBD1	TRBV20-1	TRBJ2-7	CSARGYAGQGSPYEQYF	TGCAGTGCTAGAGGATACGCGGGACAGGGAAGTCCCTACGAGCAGTACTTC
many	.	TRBV19	TRBJ1-5	CASSWSNSGPQHF	TGTGCCAGTTCCTGGTCGAACTCAGGGCCCCAGCATTTT
many	.	TRBV18	TRBJ2-1	CASSPSKVGPYNEQFF	TGTGCCAGCTCACCTTCCAAGGTAGGGCCCTACAATGAGCAGTTCTTC
many	TRBD2	TRBV6-5	TRBJ2-3	CASSYSQTSSGQYF	TGTGCCAGCAGTTACTCCCAGACTAGCTCGGGGCAGTATTTT
many	.	TRBV7-2	TRBJ2-5	CASSLVGRAFQETQYF	TGTGCCAGCAGCTTAGTGGGCAGGGCCTTCCAAGAGACCCAGTACTTC
many	TRBD1	TRBV19	TRBJ1-5	CARGKWDRGGTGNQPQHF	TGTGCCAGAGGGAAATGGGACAGGGGAGGAACTGGCAATCAGCCCCAGCATTTT
.	TRBD2	TRBV20-1	TRBJ2-3	CSVPAGRGGVDTQYF	TGCAGTGTTCCCGCCGGGCGGGGGGGCGTAGATACGCAGTATTTT
.	.	TRBV28	TRBJ1-1	CASTIPGPTEAFF	TGTGCCAGCACAATCCCGGGGCCCACTGAAGCTTTCTTT
few	.	TRBV10-3	TRBJ1-3	CAISIDRKPGNTIYF	TGTGCCATCAGTATTGACAGGAAACCTGGAAACACCATATATTTT
.	.	TRBV20-1	TRBJ1-5	CSARDGGEPQHF	TGCAGTGCTAGAGATGGGGGGGAGCCCCAGCATTTT
.	TRBD2	TRBV12-3/TRBV12-4	TRBJ2-1	CASRLAGGNEQFF	TGTGCCAGCAGGCTAGCGGGGGGGAATGAGCAGTTCTTC